This T cell receptor (beta chain) was sequenced for a study of vaccination and CD4 T cells after COVID-19. As for the study in general: By nasal swab PCR, the convalescent patients were SARS-CoV-2 positive, with several mild cases and one severe.

Stated treatment: approximately nine-day PBMC culture with coronavirus spike peptide pools or control peptides (ViraFEST assay). Study conclusions and caveats: Convalescent patients had 304 of 307 vaccine-specific clones showing spike mono-reactivity.

This clonotype was detected a few times. What it recognizes is unknown. Researchers used the Oncomine TCR Beta short-read assay to sequence DNA from cultured CD4+ T cells. TCRdb analysed the PCR reads with MiXCR anew, one entry per CDR3 protein. The sample lists some 12,000 distinct CDR3 sequences, more than 30% occurring once. This CDR3 has 14 residues. Germline V gene data show CDR1 as MNHNS and CDR2 as SASEGT. The germline V and J ends were trimmed by 6 bases and 4 bases, with 15 bases remaining between them. This chain joins TRBV6-1 and TRBJ1-2, with D possibly matching TRBD1 (5 bases). Sequenced here: CD4+ T cells from blood, cultured in vitro, sampled after SARS-CoV-2 vaccination. This clonotype originated in a human donor who had recovered from COVID-19. CDR3 DNA: TGTGCCAGCAGGCTCGGGGGTGGAGGCTATGGCTACACCTTC. It specifies CASRLGGGGYGYTF.